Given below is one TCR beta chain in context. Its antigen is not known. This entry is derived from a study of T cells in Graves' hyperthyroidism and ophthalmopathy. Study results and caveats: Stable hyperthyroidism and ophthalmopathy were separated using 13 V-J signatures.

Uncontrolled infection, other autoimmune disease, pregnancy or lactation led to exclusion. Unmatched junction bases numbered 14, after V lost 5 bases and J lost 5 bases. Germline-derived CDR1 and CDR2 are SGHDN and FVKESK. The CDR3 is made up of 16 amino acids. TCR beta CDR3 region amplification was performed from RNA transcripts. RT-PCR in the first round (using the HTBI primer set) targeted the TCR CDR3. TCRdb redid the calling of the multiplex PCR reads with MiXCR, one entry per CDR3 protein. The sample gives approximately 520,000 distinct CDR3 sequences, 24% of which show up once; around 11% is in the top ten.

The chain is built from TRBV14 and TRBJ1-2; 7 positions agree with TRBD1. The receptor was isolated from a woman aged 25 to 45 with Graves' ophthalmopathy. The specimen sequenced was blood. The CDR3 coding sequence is TGTGCCAGCAGCACCGCTGAGGGGGCGCGGCCTTATGGCTACACCTTC. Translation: CASSTAEGARPYGYTF.